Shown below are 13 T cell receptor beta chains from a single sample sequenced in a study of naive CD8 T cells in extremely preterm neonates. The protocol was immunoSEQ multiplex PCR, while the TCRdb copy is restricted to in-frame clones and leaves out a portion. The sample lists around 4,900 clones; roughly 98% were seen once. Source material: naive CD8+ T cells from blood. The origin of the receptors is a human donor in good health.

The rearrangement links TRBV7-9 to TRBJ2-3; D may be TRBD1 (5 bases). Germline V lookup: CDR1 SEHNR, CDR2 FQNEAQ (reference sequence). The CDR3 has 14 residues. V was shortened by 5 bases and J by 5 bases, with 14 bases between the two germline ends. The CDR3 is CASSEAGFGDTQYF. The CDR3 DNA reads TGTGCCAGCAGCGAAGCAGGGTTTGGAGATACGCAGTATTTT.

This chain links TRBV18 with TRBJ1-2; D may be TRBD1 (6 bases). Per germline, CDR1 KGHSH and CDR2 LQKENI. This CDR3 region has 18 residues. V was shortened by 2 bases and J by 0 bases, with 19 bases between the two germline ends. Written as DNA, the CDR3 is TGTGCCAGCTCACCAAGGACAGTAACTGATCAAGCTAACTATGGCTACACCTTC. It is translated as CASSPRTVTDQANYGYTF.

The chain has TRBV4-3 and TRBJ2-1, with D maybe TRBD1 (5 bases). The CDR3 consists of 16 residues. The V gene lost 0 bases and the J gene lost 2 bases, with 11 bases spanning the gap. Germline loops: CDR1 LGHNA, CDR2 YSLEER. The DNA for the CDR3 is TGCGCCAGCAGCCAAGATAGGGCAGGGACCTACAATGAGCAGTTCTTC. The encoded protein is CASSQDRAGTYNEQFF.

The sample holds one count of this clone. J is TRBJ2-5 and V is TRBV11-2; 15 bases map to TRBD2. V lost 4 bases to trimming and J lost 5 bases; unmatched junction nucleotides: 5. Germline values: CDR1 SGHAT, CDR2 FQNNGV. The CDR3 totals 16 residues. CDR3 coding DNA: TGTGCCAGCAGCTCCGGACTAGCGGGAGGGATGGAGACCCAGTACTTC. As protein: CASSSGLAGGMETQYF. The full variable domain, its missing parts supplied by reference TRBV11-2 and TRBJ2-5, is EAGVAQSPRYKIIEKRQSVAFWCNPISGHATLYWYQQILGQGPKLLIQFQNNGVVDDSQLPKDRFSAERLKGVDSTLKIQPAKLEDSAVYLCASSSGLAGGMETQYFGPGTRLLVL.

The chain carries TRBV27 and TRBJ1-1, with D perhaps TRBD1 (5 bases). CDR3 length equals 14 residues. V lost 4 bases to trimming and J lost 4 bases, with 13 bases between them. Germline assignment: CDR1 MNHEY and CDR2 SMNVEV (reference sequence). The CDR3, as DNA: TGTGCCAGCAGTTCATCACCCGGGGGCACTGAAGCTTTCTTT. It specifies CASSSSPGGTEAFF.

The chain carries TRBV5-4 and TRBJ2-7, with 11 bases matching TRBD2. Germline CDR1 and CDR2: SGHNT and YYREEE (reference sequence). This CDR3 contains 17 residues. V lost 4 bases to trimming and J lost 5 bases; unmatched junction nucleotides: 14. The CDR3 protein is CASSQFLAGGGLDEQYF. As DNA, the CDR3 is TGTGCCAGCAGCCAGTTTTTAGCGGGAGGGGGGTTGGACGAGCAGTACTTC. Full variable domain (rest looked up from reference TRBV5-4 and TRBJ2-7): ETGVTQSPTHLIKTRGQQVTLRCSSQSGHNTVSWYQQALGQGPQFIFQYYREEENGRGNFPPRFSGLQFPNYSSELNVNALELDDSALYLCASSQFLAGGGLDEQYFGPGTRLTVT.

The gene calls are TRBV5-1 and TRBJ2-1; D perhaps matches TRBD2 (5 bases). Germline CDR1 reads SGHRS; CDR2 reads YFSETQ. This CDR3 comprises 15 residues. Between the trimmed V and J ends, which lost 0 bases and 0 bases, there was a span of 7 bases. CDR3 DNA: TGCGCCAGCAGCTTGGGTGGGAGCTCCTACAATGAGCAGTTCTTC. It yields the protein CASSLGGSSYNEQFF.

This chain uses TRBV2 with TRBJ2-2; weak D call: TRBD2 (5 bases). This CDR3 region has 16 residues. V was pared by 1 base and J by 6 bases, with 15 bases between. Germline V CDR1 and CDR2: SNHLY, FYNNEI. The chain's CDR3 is CASSEVPQRYAGELFF. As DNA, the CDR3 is TGTGCCAGCAGTGAAGTCCCCCAGCGGTACGCCGGGGAGCTGTTTTTT.

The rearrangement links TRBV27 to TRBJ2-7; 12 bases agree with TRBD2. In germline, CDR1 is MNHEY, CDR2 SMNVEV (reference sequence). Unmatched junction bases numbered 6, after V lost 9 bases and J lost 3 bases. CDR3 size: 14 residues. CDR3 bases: TGTGCCAGTTGGACTAGCGGGAAGAGCTACGAGCAGTACTTC. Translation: CASWTSGKSYEQYF.

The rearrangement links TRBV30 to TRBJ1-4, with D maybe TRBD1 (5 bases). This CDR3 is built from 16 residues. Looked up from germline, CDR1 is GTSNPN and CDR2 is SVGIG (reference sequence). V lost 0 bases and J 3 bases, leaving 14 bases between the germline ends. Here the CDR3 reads CAWSVRWGRANEKLFF. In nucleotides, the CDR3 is TGTGCCTGGAGTGTCCGATGGGGCAGGGCTAATGAAAAACTGTTTTTT.

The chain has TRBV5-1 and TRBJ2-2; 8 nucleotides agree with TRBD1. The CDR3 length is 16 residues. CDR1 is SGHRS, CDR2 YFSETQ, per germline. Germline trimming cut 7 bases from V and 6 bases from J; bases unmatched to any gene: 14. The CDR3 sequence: CASGTGQGDRAGELFF. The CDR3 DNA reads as TGCGCCAGCGGAACCGGACAGGGCGATAGGGCCGGGGAGCTGTTTTTT.

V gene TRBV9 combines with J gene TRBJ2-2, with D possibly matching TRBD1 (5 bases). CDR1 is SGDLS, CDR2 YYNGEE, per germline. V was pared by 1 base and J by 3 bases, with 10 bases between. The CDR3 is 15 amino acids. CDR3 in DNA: TGTGCCAGCAGCGTAAAGGACACCTACACCGGGGAGCTGTTTTTT. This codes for CASSVKDTYTGELFF.

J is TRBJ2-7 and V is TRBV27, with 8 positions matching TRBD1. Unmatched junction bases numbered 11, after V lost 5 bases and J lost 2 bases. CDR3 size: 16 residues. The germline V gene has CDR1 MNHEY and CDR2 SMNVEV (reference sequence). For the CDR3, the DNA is TGTGCCAGCAGTCCCAGGGGGCAGTCCAAAGCCTACGAGCAGTACTTC. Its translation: CASSPRGQSKAYEQYF.